Each of the 30 T cell receptor beta chains below was sequenced from the same sample in a study of blood T cell repertoires in COVID-19. Here immunoSEQ multiplex PCR was the method, and the copy in TCRdb shows in-frame clones only, minus some. The table has fewer than 130,000 clones, roughly nine tenths seen once. The sequenced material came from peripheral blood. These receptors were collected from a human donor in a cohort sampled during active COVID-19.

This chain's CDR3 is CASRTLTAGGKETQYF. CDR3 sequence (DNA): TGTGCCAGCCGGACCCTAACAGCGGGGGGTAAAGAGACCCAGTACTTC. V is TRBV27 and J is TRBJ2-5, with 9 bases identical to TRBD2. Per germline, CDR1 MNHEY and CDR2 SMNVEV (reference sequence). The CDR3 is 16 amino acids. V was pared by 8 bases and J by 3 bases, with 13 bases of the junction left unmatched.

The chain has TRBV6-6 and TRBJ2-2; 10 bases match TRBD2. Germline V CDR1 and CDR2: MNHNY, SVGAGI (reference sequence). The CDR3 contains 16 residues. J was trimmed by 8 bases and V by 5 bases; bases with no gene match: 11. In DNA form, the CDR3 reads TGTGCCAGCAGTCCACGGACTAGCGGCCTCTGGGGGGAGCTGTTTTTT. Translated: CASSPRTSGLWGELFF.

The chain carries TRBV5-1 and TRBJ2-7; 9 nucleotides align to TRBD1. V gave up 4 bases and J gave up 5 bases; unmatched junction bases: 10. Germline CDR1 SGHRS, CDR2 YFSETQ. The CDR3 extends over 15 amino acids. The CDR3 bases are TGCGCCAGCAGCGTTAGTCCGGGACAGGGAAACGAGCAGTACTTC. Its protein is CASSVSPGQGNEQYF.

This clone occurred a few times. The chain joins TRBV9 to TRBJ2-1; a possible D gene is TRBD2 (6 bases). V lost 3 bases to trimming and J lost 2 bases, with 12 bases between them. Looked up from germline, CDR1 is SGDLS and CDR2 is YYNGEE. CDR3 length: 15 residues. CDR3 sequence: CASSADGTAYNEQFF. As DNA, the CDR3 is TGTGCCAGCAGCGCGGACGGGACTGCCTACAATGAGCAGTTCTTC.

The chain couples TRBV30 to TRBJ1-2; D is ambiguous. The length of the CDR3 is 12 residues. V shed 8 bases and J shed 5 bases, with 15 bases lying between them. Germline CDR1 and CDR2: GTSNPN and SVGIG (reference sequence). The CDR3 DNA reads as TGTGCCAAGGACGGGGTTTATTATGGCTACACCTTC. It yields the protein CAKDGVYYGYTF.

The chain carries TRBV24-1 and TRBJ1-5; 8 bases align to TRBD1. Losses at the gene ends were 4 bases for V and 4 bases for J; bases not matched to a gene: 5. The CDR3 runs to 15 residues. The germline CDR1 and CDR2 sequences are KGHDR and SFDVKD. This chain's CDR3 is CATSDPGQDNQPQHF. The CDR3 nucleotides read TGTGCCACCAGTGACCCGGGACAGGATAATCAGCCCCAGCATTTT.

V and J are TRBV18 and TRBJ1-1, with 11 positions matching TRBD1. Looked up from germline, CDR1 is KGHSH and CDR2 is LQKENI. Losses at the gene ends were 0 bases for V and 6 bases for J; bases not matched to a gene: 6. The CDR3 has 16 residues. CDR3 sequence reads: CASSPPDGTGGPEAFF. CDR3 in DNA: TGTGCCAGCTCACCACCGGATGGGACAGGGGGTCCTGAAGCTTTCTTT.

This CDR3 reads CASSLEGGSYEQYF. Written as DNA, the CDR3 is TGTGCCAGCAGTTTGGAAGGGGGTTCCTACGAGCAGTACTTC. The chain has TRBV28 and TRBJ2-7, with D perhaps TRBD1 (6 bases). The CDR3 is made up of 14 amino acids. Per germline, CDR1 MDHEN and CDR2 SYDVKM. V gave up 3 bases and J gave up 1 base, with 10 bases separating them.

The genes are TRBV9 and TRBJ2-5; D is possibly TRBD2 (6 bases). V shed 4 bases and J shed 5 bases, with 24 bases lying between them. The CDR3 is 17 amino acids. CDR1 and CDR2 (germline): SGDLS, YYNGEE. CDR3 region: CASSFGPGSSEGETQYF. The CDR3 bases are TGTGCCAGCAGCTTCGGACCCGGGAGTTCAGAGGGGGAGACCCAGTACTTC. Full variable domain (outside the CDR3, taken from reference TRBV9 and TRBJ2-5): DSGVTQTPKHLITATGQRVTLRCSPRSGDLSVYWYQQSLDQGLQFLIQYYNGEERAKGNILERFSAQQFPDLHSELNLSSLELGDSALYFCASSFGPGSSEGETQYFGPGTRLLVL.

This clone was found a few times. This rearrangement joins TRBV6-6 to TRBJ1-5; D is unclear. The CDR3 sequence is 12 residues long. Germline values: CDR1 MNHNY, CDR2 SVGAGI (reference sequence). The V and J ends lost 6 bases and 2 bases respectively, with 5 bases between them. The CDR3 nucleotides are TGTGCCAGCAGCCAGGGCAATCAGCCCCAGCATTTT. It encodes CASSQGNQPQHF.

The V and J genes are TRBV7-2 and TRBJ1-1, with 12 nucleotides matching TRBD1. V was pared by 5 bases and J by 6 bases, with 16 bases of the junction left unmatched. Germline-derived CDR1 and CDR2 are SGHTA and FQGNSA. The CDR3 loop spans 18 amino acids. The CDR3 DNA reads TGTGCCAGCAGCCTGCACGGGACAGGGGGCGGCGGATACGCTGAAGCTTTCTTT. It specifies CASSLHGTGGGGYAEAFF. The full variable domain, with the rest looked up from reference TRBV7-2 and TRBJ1-1, is GAGVSQSPSNKVTEKGKDVELRCDPISGHTALYWYRQSLGQGLEFLIYFQGNSAPDKSGLPSDRFSAERTGGSVSTLTIQRTQQEDSAVYLCASSLHGTGGGGYAEAFFGQGTRLTVV.

The V and J genes are TRBV5-4 and TRBJ1-2; D is undetermined. Germline V gene lookup returns CDR1 SGHNT and CDR2 YYREEE (reference sequence). V lost 0 bases and J lost 3, with 9 bases in between. The CDR3 sequence is 14 residues long. CDR3 protein: CASSLERQDYGYTF. The CDR3 DNA reads as TGTGCCAGCAGCTTGGAAAGGCAGGACTATGGCTACACCTTC.

The chain employs TRBV7-2 and TRBJ2-7, with 7 bases that match TRBD2. The V gene's germline CDR1 is SGHTA and CDR2 FQGNSA. With 2 bases clipped from V and 4 bases from J, the junction kept 5 bases outside the gene matches. The CDR3 sequence is 14 residues long. The CDR3 DNA follows: TGTGCCAGCAGCTTAAATCGGGAGGTGTACGAGCAGTACTTC. It yields the protein CASSLNREVYEQYF.

The CDR3 sequence is CASSWNPAVNTEAFF. CDR3 coding DNA: TGTGCCAGTAGCTGGAATCCGGCGGTGAACACTGAAGCTTTCTTT. The gene calls are TRBV19 and TRBJ1-1; no reliable D call. CDR1 is LNHDA, CDR2 SQIVND, per germline (reference sequence). This CDR3 spans 15 amino acids. Between the trimmed V and J ends, which lost 6 bases and 0 bases, there was a span of 14 bases.

The V call is TRBV4-3, the J call TRBJ2-1, with D perhaps matching TRBD2 (5 bases). CDR1 and CDR2 (germline): LGHNA, YSLEER. The CDR3 is 14 amino acids. Trimming took 2 bases from V and 7 from J, leaving 12 bases between them. The CDR3 is CASSQLGSLNEQFF. CDR3 bases: TGCGCCAGCAGCCAACTTGGGAGTTTGAATGAGCAGTTCTTC.

The gene calls are TRBV10-3 and TRBJ1-1, with 7 nucleotides matching TRBD1. The junction had 3 bases not matched to a gene; V was cut back by 4 bases and J by 1 base. CDR3 length equals 14 residues. CDR1 is ENHRY and CDR2 is SYGVKD in the germline V gene. This CDR3 is CAISATGSNTEAFF. Here the CDR3 DNA reads TGTGCCATCAGTGCGACAGGGTCGAACACTGAAGCTTTCTTT.

This clone was counted only a few times. The rearrangement joins TRBV7-3 to TRBJ2-1, with TRBD1 matching 9 bases. Germline V gene sequence: CDR1 SGHTA, CDR2 FQGTGA. The CDR3 has 16 amino acids. V was clipped by 2 bases and J by 9 bases; unmatched bases: 11. The CDR3 nucleotides read TGTGCCAGCAGCTTACGTCGGGACAGGGAGTTCAGTGAGCAGTTCTTC. Residues: CASSLRRDREFSEQFF.

This clone was observed a handful of times. The chain uses TRBV5-4 and TRBJ1-2, with D perhaps matching TRBD1 (6 bases). Deletions cut 0 bases from V and 6 bases from J, with 15 bases between. Per the germline V gene, CDR1 is SGHNT and CDR2 is YYREEE (reference sequence). The CDR3 has 15 amino acids. The CDR3 DNA reads as TGTGCCAGCAGCTTGGGGCAGGGGCTTGGGAATGGCTACACCTTC. Protein: CASSLGQGLGNGYTF.

The chain links TRBV10-2 to TRBJ2-2; TRBD2 aligns across 15 bases. The germline V gene encodes CDR1 WSHSY and CDR2 SAAADI. This CDR3 is 18 amino acids long. The ends lost 6 bases at V and 7 bases at J; junction bases unmatched: 12. The CDR3 sequence is CASRTGLAGGGPIGELFF. The CDR3 bases are TGCGCCAGCAGAACCGGACTAGCGGGGGGGGGCCCCATCGGGGAGCTGTTTTTT.

The rearrangement uses TRBV28 and TRBJ1-3; D uncertain. Trimming removed 2 bases from V and 8 bases from J, with 10 bases in between. The CDR3 covers 13 residues. Germline CDR1 is MDHEN and CDR2 is SYDVKM. The CDR3 sequence: CASSLGQPDTIYF. The CDR3 nucleotides are TGTGCCAGCAGTTTAGGGCAACCGGACACCATATATTTT. The full variable domain, rest sourced from reference TRBV28 and TRBJ1-3, is DVKVTQSSRYLVKRTGEKVFLECVQDMDHENMFWYRQDPGLGLRLIYFSYDVKMKEKGDIPEGYSVSREKKERFSLILESASTNQTSMYLCASSLGQPDTIYFGEGSWLTVV.

V and J are TRBV6-2 or TRBV6-3 and TRBJ2-7; the D gene is possibly TRBD1 (6 bases). There are 16 residues in the CDR3. The V gene's germline CDR1 is MNHEY and CDR2 SVGEGT. With 2 bases removed from V and 4 bases from J, the gap between germline ends came to 18 bases. The CDR3: CASSYNQDSLDYEQYF. CDR3 DNA sequence: TGTGCCAGCAGTTACAACCAGGACAGCCTAGATTACGAGCAGTACTTC.

In this sample, this clone turned up a few times. The chain links TRBV18 to TRBJ1-3; 8 bases are shared with TRBD1. Germline V lookup: CDR1 KGHSH, CDR2 LQKENI. The length of the CDR3 is 16 residues. The ends lost 5 bases at V and 1 base at J; junction bases unmatched: 7. The CDR3 spells CASSYGQGSSGNTIYF. The CDR3 DNA sequence: TGTGCCAGCTCATATGGACAGGGATCATCTGGAAACACCATATATTTT.

The chain links TRBV3-1 (or the pseudogene TRBV3-2) to TRBJ1-2, with D perhaps matching TRBD1 (5 bases). V lost 1 base to trimming and J lost 4 bases, with 16 bases between them. Germline V CDR1 and CDR2: LGHDT, YNNKEL (reference sequence). The CDR3 totals 16 residues. The CDR3 reads CASSQGAGTGGYGYTF. In DNA form, the CDR3 reads TGTGCCAGCAGCCAAGGCGCGGGGACGGGTGGCTATGGCTACACCTTC.

Note on this clone: The sample carries other DNA sequences with the same CDR3. This chain uses TRBV30 with TRBJ1-4; TRBD1 is a possible D gene (6 bases). CDR3 length: 13 residues. CDR1 is GTSNPN and CDR2 is SVGIG in the germline V gene (reference sequence). V was cut by 1 base and J by 3 bases, with 6 bases left in between. The CDR3 loop is CAWSGGPNEKLFF. The CDR3 DNA reads as TGTGCCTGGAGTGGGGGGCCTAATGAAAAACTGTTTTTT.

V is TRBV19 and J is TRBJ1-5; 7 bases agree with TRBD1. Germline values: CDR1 LNHDA, CDR2 SQIVND (reference sequence). V lost 5 bases, J lost 4 bases, and 5 bases stayed unmatched. The CDR3 totals 14 residues. Here the CDR3 DNA reads TGTGCCAGTAGTCACACAGGGGATAATCAGCCCCAGCATTTT. Amino acid sequence: CASSHTGDNQPQHF. Full variable domain (rest looked up from reference TRBV19 and TRBJ1-5): DGGITQSPKYLFRKEGQNVTLSCEQNLNHDAMYWYRQDPGQGLRLIYYSQIVNDFQKGDIAEGYSVSREKKESFPLTVTSAQKNPTAFYLCASSHTGDNQPQHFGDGTRLSIL.

This clone turned up a few times. The chain joins TRBV6-6 to TRBJ1-2; the match to TRBD1 covers 8 bases. J was trimmed by 8 bases and V by 8 bases; bases with no gene match: 10. The CDR3 loop spans 13 amino acids. Per the germline V gene, CDR1 is MNHNY and CDR2 is SVGAGI (reference sequence). As DNA, the CDR3 is TGTGCCAGCCACGCAGGGGGCGTCCTCGGCTACACCTTC. Its translation is CASHAGGVLGYTF.

Here the CDR3 DNA reads TGTGCCAGCAGTCCACTAGCCACGGTTGGAGTTTGGGGTGAGCAGTTCTTC. It encodes CASSPLATVGVWGEQFF. The rearrangement joins TRBV25-1 to TRBJ2-1, with a possible D match to TRBD2 (6 bases). The ends were cut back, 5 bases at V and 9 bases at J, with 26 bases in the middle. This CDR3 comprises 17 residues. Germline-derived CDR1 and CDR2 are MGHDK and SYGVNS.

The CDR3 region is CASSQADTQYF. As DNA, the CDR3 is TGTGCCAGCAGCCAAGCGGATACGCAGTATTTT. This chain joins TRBV4-2 and TRBJ2-3, with unresolved D. CDR3 size: 11 residues. CDR1 is LGHNA, CDR2 YNFKEQ, per germline. The V end was cut by 1 base, the J end by 6 bases, with 2 bases between.

The rearrangement links TRBV3-1 (or the pseudogene TRBV3-2) to TRBJ2-1, with 7 bases that match TRBD2. With V trimmed by 8 bases and J by 6 bases, 13 bases remained unmatched. This CDR3 region has 15 residues. Germline V gene lookup returns CDR1 LGHDT and CDR2 YNNKEL (reference sequence). The CDR3 here is CASAGLSGAFNEQFF. The CDR3 DNA sequence: TGTGCCAGCGCCGGTTTAAGCGGGGCCTTCAATGAGCAGTTCTTC.

J is TRBJ1-2 and V is TRBV29-1, with D maybe TRBD1 (5 bases). Trimming took off 5 bases at V and 3 bases at J, with 16 bases between the two ends. CDR1 and CDR2 (germline): SQVTM, ANQGSEA. The CDR3 has 14 amino acids. CDR3 in amino acids: CSVNALTADYGYTF. In DNA form, the CDR3 reads TGCAGCGTTAACGCCCTGACAGCAGACTATGGCTACACCTTC.